This T cell receptor beta chain derives from a study of cytomegalovirus exposure and HLA in healthy donors. PCR amplification relied on 60 Vbeta primers (plus 13 Jbeta primers). Only in-frame clones appear in the TCRdb table, and some are missing; sequencing was by immunoSEQ multiplex PCR. In the table there are 90,000 to 100,000 clones, 80% to 90% of which are singletons. V shed 0 bases, J shed 1 base, and the junction held 7 bases outside the gene matches. The CDR3 is made up of 17 amino acids. Looked up from germline, CDR1 is SGHNT and CDR2 is YYREEE (reference sequence). The genes are TRBV5-4 and TRBJ2-7; 10 bases map to TRBD1. Input material: PBMCs. This receptor was taken from a man aged 35 to 55 in good health and CMV-seronegative. The CDR3 is CASSLAYAGQGSYEQYF. The CDR3 DNA is TGTGCCAGCAGCTTGGCTTATGCGGGACAGGGGTCCTACGAGCAGTACTTC.